This entry lists 31 T cell receptor beta chains sequenced from one sample in a study of blood T cell repertoires in COVID-19. This table comes from immunoSEQ multiplex PCR, and its TCRdb copy is limited to in-frame clones, with some not included. This table holds approximately 230,000 clones, about 85% found once. Source material: peripheral blood. The receptors here all came from a man between 18 and 29 years old with active or convalescent COVID-19.

CDR3 bases: TGTGCCAGCAGTGAAGGGACTAGCGGGGGGCCCCAAGAGACCCAGTACTTC. Translating it yields CASSEGTSGGPQETQYF. The chain combines TRBV2 with TRBJ2-5, with 14 bases matching TRBD2. V dropped 1 base and J dropped 1; count of bases not matched to a gene: 2. CDR3 length equals 17 residues. From germline, CDR1 is SNHLY and CDR2 FYNNEI.

V is TRBV18 and J is TRBJ2-1; D unclear. Germline V gives CDR1 KGHSH, CDR2 LQKENI. This CDR3 has 14 amino acids. Trimming pared 0 bases from V and 6 bases from J, leaving 9 bases between. CDR3 DNA sequence: TGTGCCAGCTCACCACCCAGTGCCCCCAATGAGCAGTTCTTC. Protein product: CASSPPSAPNEQFF. Together with reference TRBV18 and TRBJ2-1, the CDR3 gives the full variable domain: NAGVMQNPRHLVRRRGQEARLRCSPMKGHSHVYWYRQLPEEGLKFMVYLQKENIIDESGMPKERFSAEFPKEGPSILRIQQVVRGDSAAYFCASSPPSAPNEQFFGPGTRLTVL.

This chain joins TRBV11-2 and TRBJ1-3; D unclear. The CDR3 has 14 amino acids. In germline, CDR1 is SGHAT, CDR2 FQNNGV. V was pared by 3 bases and J by 2 bases, with 8 bases between. The CDR3 coding sequence is TGTGCCAGCAGCTTTCAGGCTCCTGGAAACACCATATATTTT. This encodes CASSFQAPGNTIYF.

This chain uses TRBV19 with TRBJ2-2; 12 nucleotides line up with TRBD2. This CDR3 is 16 amino acids long. Per germline, CDR1 LNHDA and CDR2 SQIVND (reference sequence). J lost 5 bases, V lost 5 bases, and 6 bases had no gene match. The CDR3 loop is CASSALTSGRTGELFF. The CDR3, as DNA: TGTGCCAGTAGTGCGTTGACTAGCGGGAGAACCGGGGAGCTGTTTTTT.

This clone was observed a handful of times. The chain combines TRBV7-9 with TRBJ1-5; 9 nucleotides agree with TRBD1. The CDR3 consists of 14 residues. Trimming removed 6 bases from V and 4 bases from J; junction bases left unmatched: 4. The germline gives CDR1 SEHNR, CDR2 FQNEAQ (reference sequence). This CDR3 reads CASSPGTGNQPQHF. The DNA for the CDR3 is TGTGCCAGCAGTCCCGGGACAGGGAATCAGCCCCAGCATTTT.

The CDR3 region is CSVRRQGLTEAFF. The CDR3 DNA reads as TGCAGCGTTCGGAGACAGGGATTAACTGAAGCTTTCTTT. This chain links TRBV29-1 with TRBJ1-1; 7 positions match TRBD1. The CDR3 contains 13 residues. In germline, CDR1 is SQVTM, CDR2 ANQGSEA. Losses at the gene ends were 5 bases for V and 5 bases for J; bases not matched to a gene: 8.

The genes are TRBV7-2 and TRBJ1-4, with 7 bases matching TRBD1. Germline CDR1 and CDR2: SGHTA and FQGNSA. The CDR3 totals 15 residues. V lost 1 base and J lost 8; bases outside the gene matches: 7. This chain's CDR3 is CASSLGGRGVEKLFF. For the CDR3, the DNA is TGTGCCAGCAGCTTAGGGGGCAGGGGGGTAGAAAAACTGTTTTTT.

The J gene is TRBJ2-1, the V gene TRBV4-3; TRBD2 matches at 7 bases. Per germline, CDR1 LGHNA and CDR2 YSLEER. The junction had 4 bases not matched to a gene; V was cut back by 1 base and J by 4 bases. The CDR3 is 15 residues long. The CDR3 reads CASSQVWGGYNEQFF. In DNA form, the CDR3 reads TGCGCCAGCAGCCAAGTTTGGGGGGGTTACAATGAGCAGTTCTTC.

This sequence joins TRBV6-2 or TRBV6-3 and TRBJ2-5; D is uncertain. There are 11 residues in the CDR3. V was clipped by 2 bases and J by 5 bases, with 3 bases between them. The germline CDR1 and CDR2 sequences are MNHEY and SVGEGT. Here the CDR3 reads CASSYAETQYF. The DNA for the CDR3 is TGTGCCAGCAGTTACGCGGAGACCCAGTACTTC.

This chain joins TRBV5-1 and TRBJ2-1; the D is unclear. The CDR3 has 14 amino acids. The germline V gene has CDR1 SGHRS and CDR2 YFSETQ. Trimming cost V 4 bases and J 6 bases, with 14 bases left between them. Written as DNA, the CDR3 is TGCGCCAGCAGCCCTGGGCCCCCCGGCAATGAGCAGTTCTTC. Translating gives CASSPGPPGNEQFF.

The chain joins TRBV9 to TRBJ2-7; 7 bases are shared with TRBD1. CDR1 and CDR2 from the germline V gene are SGDLS and YYNGEE. With V trimmed by 3 bases and J by 4 bases, 10 bases remained unmatched. The CDR3 is 15 amino acids. The CDR3 nucleotides read TGTGCCAGCAGCGAGCAAACAGGGGATACATACGAGCAGTACTTC. This sequence encodes CASSEQTGDTYEQYF.

This chain joins TRBV7-9 and TRBJ2-5, with D perhaps TRBD2 (6 bases). The CDR3 is made up of 13 amino acids. Germline CDR1 and CDR2: SEHNR and FQNEAQ (reference sequence). Between the trimmed V and J ends, which lost 5 bases and 7 bases, there was a span of 14 bases. The CDR3, as DNA: TGTGCCAGCAGCGAAGCGGGCGGGCGGACCCAGTACTTC. Protein: CASSEAGGRTQYF.

The V and J genes are TRBV4-3 and TRBJ1-2; D may be TRBD1 (6 bases). Germline V lookup: CDR1 LGHNA, CDR2 YSLEER. The CDR3 sequence is 15 residues long. The ends were cut back, 0 bases at V and 4 bases at J, with 12 bases in the middle. The CDR3 is CASSQDVAGAYGYTF. DNA for the CDR3: TGCGCCAGCAGCCAAGATGTTGCAGGGGCCTATGGCTACACCTTC.

This clone turned up a few times. The chain links TRBV30 to TRBJ2-5, with 8 positions matching TRBD2. The CDR3 has 15 amino acids. Germline values: CDR1 GTSNPN, CDR2 SVGIG (reference sequence). The J segment lost 4 bases and the V segment lost 2 bases, leaving 9 bases of the junction unmatched. CDR3 amino acids: CAWSYGTSLSETQYF. DNA for the CDR3: TGTGCCTGGAGTTACGGGACTAGTCTGTCAGAGACCCAGTACTTC.

V usage is TRBV6-5 and J usage is TRBJ2-2, with no clear D. The ends were cut back, 4 bases at V and 0 bases at J, with 12 bases in the middle. Germline V lookup: CDR1 MNHEY, CDR2 SVGAGI. The CDR3 runs to 16 residues. For the CDR3, the DNA is TGTGCCAGCAGTTCGATACTAAGGACGAACACCGGGGAGCTGTTTTTT. Protein product: CASSSILRTNTGELFF.

The chain links TRBV4-2 to TRBJ1-2; TRBD1 might be the D (5 bases). Trimming shortened V by 1 base and J by 3 bases, and 12 bases separated the two germline ends. The V gene's germline CDR1 is LGHNA and CDR2 YNFKEQ. The CDR3 consists of 15 residues. CDR3 region: CASSQAVREDYGYTF. The CDR3 region has the DNA TGTGCCAGCAGCCAAGCCGTCAGGGAGGACTATGGCTACACCTTC.

The V and J genes are TRBV19 and TRBJ2-5; 10 bases are shared with TRBD2. The ends lost 6 bases at V and 5 bases at J; junction bases unmatched: 9. Germline CDR1 reads LNHDA; CDR2 reads SQIVND (reference sequence). This CDR3 comprises 15 residues. Here the CDR3 DNA reads TGTGCCAGTAGCTTAACAACTAGCGGGAAGGAGACCCAGTACTTC. Translated: CASSLTTSGKETQYF. Full variable domain (outside the CDR3, taken from reference TRBV19 and TRBJ2-5): DGGITQSPKYLFRKEGQNVTLSCEQNLNHDAMYWYRQDPGQGLRLIYYSQIVNDFQKGDIAEGYSVSREKKESFPLTVTSAQKNPTAFYLCASSLTTSGKETQYFGPGTRLLVL.

As for this clone: Distinct nucleotide sequences in the sample also encode this CDR3. This sequence joins TRBV19 and TRBJ1-6, with a possible D match to TRBD1 (5 bases). The V end was cut by 1 base, the J end by 8 bases, with 6 bases between. CDR3 length equals 13 residues. Germline V gene data show CDR1 as LNHDA and CDR2 as SQIVND (reference sequence). CDR3: CASSIGGDSPLHF. In DNA form, the CDR3 reads TGTGCCAGTAGTATAGGGGGGGATTCACCCCTCCACTTT.

This chain connects TRBV6-5 to TRBJ2-7; 7 nucleotides align to TRBD1. V dropped 4 bases and J dropped 3; count of bases not matched to a gene: 6. Germline lookup yields CDR1 MNHEY and CDR2 SVGAGI. The CDR3 totals 14 residues. The CDR3 here is CASSLQGHGYEQYF. As DNA, the CDR3 is TGTGCCAGCAGTTTACAGGGGCACGGCTACGAGCAGTACTTC.

V gene TRBV30 combines with J gene TRBJ1-2; 8 nucleotides agree with TRBD1. Germline V gene data show CDR1 as GTSNPN and CDR2 as SVGIG (reference sequence). V shed 2 bases, J shed 8 bases, and the junction held 7 bases outside the gene matches. The CDR3 loop spans 13 amino acids. The CDR3 DNA reads as TGTGCCTGGAGTCCACGGAGGGACAGGGGCTACACCTTC. Translated: CAWSPRRDRGYTF. Variable domain in full (rest from reference TRBV30 and TRBJ1-2): SQTIHQWPATLVQPVGSPLSLECTVEGTSNPNLYWYRQAAGRGLQLLFYSVGIGQISSEVPQNLSASRPQDRQFILSSKKLLLSDSGFYLCAWSPRRDRGYTFGSGTRLTVV.

This sequence joins TRBV6-4 and TRBJ2-5; 8 bases agree with TRBD2. The CDR3 length is 17 residues. The trim removed 5 bases at V and 2 bases at J, leaving 13 bases unmatched. CDR1 and CDR2 (germline): MRHNA, SNTAGT. CDR3: CASSRRRGAGAQETQYF. CDR3 DNA: TGTGCCAGCAGTCGCCGTCGCGGAGCGGGAGCGCAAGAGACCCAGTACTTC.

V is TRBV11-2 and J is TRBJ2-5; 10 positions agree with TRBD1. Germline V lookup: CDR1 SGHAT, CDR2 FQNNGV. J was trimmed by 3 bases and V by 5 bases; bases with no gene match: 12. The CDR3 contains 17 residues. CDR3 sequence (DNA): TGTGCCAGCAGCAAATTACTCGGGACAGGGGCGGAAGAGACCCAGTACTTC. It codes for CASSKLLGTGAEETQYF.

The V call is TRBV28, the J call TRBJ2-2; 9 bases are shared with TRBD2. Trimming at V came to 3 bases and at J to 6 bases, leaving 8 bases not matched to a gene. Germline values: CDR1 MDHEN, CDR2 SYDVKM. The CDR3 extends over 16 amino acids. The CDR3 DNA reads as TGTGCCAGCAGTTTCCCTCCCCCTAGCGGGGCCGGGGAGCTGTTTTTT. As protein: CASSFPPPSGAGELFF.

This sequence joins TRBV11-2 and TRBJ1-6; D is unresolved. The germline CDR1 and CDR2 sequences are SGHAT and FQNNGV. Trimming took 2 bases from V and 3 from J, leaving 20 bases between them. The CDR3 contains 19 residues. The CDR3 sequence is CASSLRSGIGEYYNSPLHF. CDR3 bases: TGTGCCAGCAGCTTACGGAGCGGTATCGGGGAATACTATAATTCACCCCTCCACTTT. Drawing the rest from reference TRBV11-2 and TRBJ1-6, the complete variable domain is EAGVAQSPRYKIIEKRQSVAFWCNPISGHATLYWYQQILGQGPKLLIQFQNNGVVDDSQLPKDRFSAERLKGVDSTLKIQPAKLEDSAVYLCASSLRSGIGEYYNSPLHFGNGTRLTVT.

This chain links TRBV2 with TRBJ1-1, with D uncertain. The CDR3 consists of 14 residues. The V gene lost 2 bases and the J gene lost 14 bases, with 21 bases spanning the gap. Per germline, CDR1 SNHLY and CDR2 FYNNEI. DNA for the CDR3: TGTGCCAGCAGTGAAACTGGGCAACCCCCCTTGGTGTTCTTT. It encodes CASSETGQPPLVFF.

The chain carries TRBV16 and TRBJ1-2, with D possibly matching TRBD1 (5 bases). Per the germline V gene, CDR1 is KGHSY and CDR2 is FQNENV. V lost 0 bases and J lost 7, with 15 bases in between. The CDR3 is 15 amino acids. In DNA form, the CDR3 reads TGTGCCAGCAGCCAATCCAATTCCGGGGGAGCTGGCTACACCTTC. Its protein product is CASSQSNSGGAGYTF.

In this sample, this clone turned up once. This chain joins TRBV6-1 and TRBJ1-2; TRBD1 matches 7 bases. J gave up 5 bases and V 3 bases, and 3 bases lay outside the gene matches. The CDR3 is 13 amino acids. Germline-derived CDR1 and CDR2 are MNHNS and SASEGT. CDR3 region: CASSEGGQYGYTF. DNA for the CDR3: TGTGCCAGCAGTGAGGGGGGACAGTATGGCTACACCTTC.

The chain couples TRBV4-2 to TRBJ2-3; 13 bases map to TRBD2. CDR1 and CDR2 from the germline V gene are LGHNA and YNFKEQ. Germline trimming cut 3 bases from V and 1 base from J; bases unmatched to any gene: 7. This CDR3 is built from 18 residues. The CDR3 bases are TGTGCCAGCAGCCAGTTCCCAGGACTAGCGGGGGGCACAGATACGCAGTATTTT. Translation: CASSQFPGLAGGTDTQYF.

The chain has TRBV5-1 and TRBJ2-7, with D possibly TRBD1 on 6 matching bases. Trimming shortened V by 7 bases and J by 3 bases, and 11 bases separated the two germline ends. CDR3 length: 12 amino acids. The germline gives CDR1 SGHRS, CDR2 YFSETQ. The CDR3 DNA is TGCGCCAGCGGTAGGGACATCTACGAGCAGTACTTC. This sequence encodes CASGRDIYEQYF.

This clone was observed a single time. V and J are TRBV6-2 or TRBV6-3 and TRBJ1-2; D might be TRBD1 (6 bases). Germline V gives CDR1 MNHEY, CDR2 SVGEGT. The CDR3 is 15 amino acids. The V gene lost 5 bases and the J gene lost 4 bases, with 17 bases spanning the gap. The CDR3 nucleotides are TGTGCCAGCAGTACCTTCGGACAGTTCCCCTATGGCTACACCTTC. It specifies CASSTFGQFPYGYTF.

The chain carries TRBV27 and TRBJ2-1; 10 bases align to TRBD2. The J segment lost 4 bases and the V segment lost 5 bases, leaving 11 bases of the junction unmatched. CDR1 and CDR2 (germline): MNHEY, SMNVEV (reference sequence). CDR3 size: 17 residues. The CDR3 is CASSTLLGGLAYNEQFF. In nucleotides, the CDR3 is TGTGCCAGCAGTACCCTGTTAGGGGGACTAGCGTACAATGAGCAGTTCTTC.